This entry lists 24 T cell receptor beta chains sequenced from one sample in a study of OX40 agonist ivuxolimab in advanced cancers. The protocol was immunoSEQ multiplex PCR, while the TCRdb copy is restricted to in-frame clones and leaves out a portion. The data show tens of thousands of clones, about 88% seen once. Sequenced material: CD4+ or CD8+ T cells sorted from blood, taken in a trial of the OX40 agonist ivuxolimab. The receptors come from an adult with an advanced solid tumor such as melanoma, head and neck, liver or kidney cancer.

J is TRBJ2-7 and V is TRBV6-1; D perhaps matches TRBD2 (6 bases). Germline V lookup: CDR1 MNHNS, CDR2 SASEGT. The CDR3 extends over 14 amino acids. With 5 bases removed from V and 5 bases from J, the gap between germline ends came to 16 bases. The CDR3: CASSMQGGADEQYF. As DNA, the CDR3 is TGTGCCAGCAGTATGCAGGGAGGAGCGGACGAGCAGTACTTC.

The gene calls are TRBV19 and TRBJ2-5; the match to TRBD1 covers 7 bases. V shed 3 bases, J shed 5 bases, and the junction held 9 bases outside the gene matches. The CDR3 is made up of 15 amino acids. Germline CDR1 reads LNHDA; CDR2 reads SQIVND (reference sequence). CDR3 region: CASSIRGGERETQYF. CDR3 sequence (DNA): TGTGCCAGTAGTATTAGAGGGGGCGAGAGGGAGACCCAGTACTTC. Filled out from reference TRBV19 and TRBJ2-5, the complete variable domain reads DGGITQSPKYLFRKEGQNVTLSCEQNLNHDAMYWYRQDPGQGLRLIYYSQIVNDFQKGDIAEGYSVSREKKESFPLTVTSAQKNPTAFYLCASSIRGGERETQYFGPGTRLLVL.

The chain is built from TRBV7-3 and TRBJ2-7, with D possibly being TRBD1 or TRBD2 (7 bases each). The germline V gene has CDR1 SGHTA and CDR2 FQGTGA. Trimming stripped 5 bases from V and 3 bases from J, with 20 bases between. This CDR3 spans 16 amino acids. This chain's CDR3 is CASSLTRQGGIYEQYF. In DNA form, the CDR3 reads TGTGCCAGCAGCCTCACGAGACAGGGAGGGATCTACGAGCAGTACTTC.

The rearrangement links TRBV5-4 to TRBJ2-5; possible D gene TRBD2, 6 bases. V was clipped by 4 bases and J by 2 bases, with 21 bases between them. This CDR3 region has 17 residues. The germline V gene encodes CDR1 SGHNT and CDR2 YYREEE (reference sequence). The CDR3 sequence is CASSPDSGGWGQETQYF. DNA of the CDR3: TGTGCCAGCAGCCCGGACTCTGGGGGGTGGGGGCAAGAGACCCAGTACTTC.

This chain connects TRBV6-5 to TRBJ1-2; the match to TRBD1 covers 7 bases. V gave up 7 bases and J gave up 2 bases; unmatched junction bases: 4. Germline lookup yields CDR1 MNHEY and CDR2 SVGAGI. The length of the CDR3 is 13 residues. In DNA form, the CDR3 reads TGTGCCAGCATGACAGGGCCCAACTATGGCTACACCTTC. Its protein is CASMTGPNYGYTF.

The chain has TRBV7-2 and TRBJ1-1; D might be TRBD1 (6 bases). There are 15 residues in the CDR3. With 6 bases removed from V and 1 base from J, the gap between germline ends came to 15 bases. Germline CDR1 SGHTA, CDR2 FQGNSA. CDR3 sequence: CASRQGGGGNTEAFF. CDR3 in DNA: TGTGCCAGCAGACAAGGGGGAGGAGGGAACACTGAAGCTTTCTTT.

The sample holds a few counts of this clone. The V call is TRBV29-1, the J call TRBJ1-1; D perhaps matches TRBD1 (5 bases). CDR3 length equals 10 residues. V was trimmed by 6 bases and J by 7 bases, leaving 9 bases between them. Germline loops: CDR1 SQVTM, CDR2 ANQGSEA. Here the CDR3 DNA reads TGCAGCGTGGACACCGATGAAGCTTTCTTT. Its translation is CSVDTDEAFF.

CDR3 sequence: CASSETGGFYEQYF. CDR3 nucleotide sequence: TGTGCCAGCAGTGAAACCGGGGGGTTCTACGAGCAGTACTTC. The V call is TRBV7-9, the J call TRBJ2-7; TRBD2 agrees at 7 bases. The CDR3 is made up of 14 amino acids. The germline V gene has CDR1 SEHNR and CDR2 FQNEAQ (reference sequence). The V and J ends lost 6 bases and 3 bases, in that order; junction bases with no gene match: 8.

The chain employs TRBV7-9 and TRBJ1-4, with D unclear. This CDR3 has 15 amino acids. Germline CDR1 SEHNR, CDR2 FQNEAQ (reference sequence). Trimming shortened V by 5 bases and J by 0 bases, and 10 bases separated the two germline ends. The CDR3 loop reads CASSPNWATNEKLFF. The CDR3 region has the DNA TGTGCCAGCAGCCCAAACTGGGCAACTAATGAAAAACTGTTTTTT.

The V call is TRBV5-4, the J call TRBJ1-4; D uncertain. V dropped 4 bases and J dropped 6 bases, with 10 bases sitting between them. This CDR3 has 13 amino acids. Germline V gene sequence: CDR1 SGHNT, CDR2 YYREEE (reference sequence). The chain's CDR3 is CASSPAGYEKLFF. In DNA, the CDR3 is TGTGCCAGCAGCCCCGCGGGTTATGAAAAACTGTTTTTT.

This chain links TRBV28 with TRBJ1-1, with D possibly matching TRBD1 (6 bases). CDR1 MDHEN and CDR2 SYDVKM come from the germline V gene. With 6 bases removed from V and 11 bases from J, the gap between germline ends came to 16 bases. CDR3 length: 12 amino acids. This CDR3 is CASSRPTGNAFF. DNA for the CDR3: TGTGCCAGCAGCCGTCCGACAGGTAACGCTTTCTTT.

V gene TRBV5-5 combines with J gene TRBJ2-2; D perhaps matches TRBD1 (6 bases). This CDR3 comprises 14 residues. Trimming shortened V by 6 bases and J by 5 bases, and 14 bases separated the two germline ends. Germline assignment: CDR1 SGHKS and CDR2 YYEKEE (reference sequence). This CDR3 reads CASTRTGHTGELFF. CDR3 DNA sequence: TGTGCCAGCACCCGTACAGGGCATACCGGGGAGCTGTTTTTT. Complete variable domain (other parts from reference TRBV5-5 and TRBJ2-2): DAGVTQSPTHLIKTRGQQVTLRCSPISGHKSVSWYQQVLGQGPQFIFQYYEKEERGRGNFPDRFSARQFPNYSSELNVNALLLGDSALYLCASTRTGHTGELFFGEGSRLTVL.

In this sample, this clone turned up once. This chain joins TRBV7-2 and TRBJ2-4, with D hard to call. Germline values: CDR1 SGHTA, CDR2 FQGNSA. This CDR3 comprises 16 residues. Trimming took off 4 bases at V and 8 bases at J, with 21 bases between the two ends. CDR3 bases: TGTGCCAGCAGCTCAGGTTTTGGGTCACGGGCTGACATTCAGTACTTC. Encoded protein: CASSSGFGSRADIQYF.

V and J are TRBV7-2 and TRBJ1-3, with a possible D match to TRBD1 (5 bases). V shed 6 bases and J shed 0 bases, with 15 bases lying between them. Germline V CDR1 and CDR2: SGHTA, FQGNSA. The length of the CDR3 is 16 residues. CDR3 coding DNA: TGTGCCAGCAGTGCCCAGGGACGACTCTCTGGAAACACCATATATTTT. Its translation is CASSAQGRLSGNTIYF.

The chain couples TRBV19 to TRBJ1-5; 7 nucleotides line up with TRBD1. The CDR3 runs to 15 residues. Looked up from germline, CDR1 is LNHDA and CDR2 is SQIVND (reference sequence). J lost 3 bases, V lost 6 bases, and 8 bases had no gene match. CDR3: CASRQGQSYNQPQHF. As DNA, the CDR3 is TGTGCCAGTAGGCAGGGACAGAGTTACAATCAGCCCCAGCATTTT.

A few counts support this clone. This chain links TRBV5-1 with TRBJ1-1; 7 bases map to TRBD1. Germline lookup yields CDR1 SGHRS and CDR2 YFSETQ. With 6 bases clipped from V and 6 bases from J, the junction kept 8 bases outside the gene matches. The CDR3 spans 13 residues. CDR3 bases: TGCGCCAGCATGACACCGGGACAGTCTGAAGCTTTCTTT. Translating gives CASMTPGQSEAFF.

The chain carries TRBV7-3 and TRBJ2-1; D uncertain. The germline gives CDR1 SGHTA, CDR2 FQGTGA. V gave up 5 bases and J gave up 2 bases, with 7 bases separating them. The CDR3 spans 13 residues. CDR3 amino acids: CASSGFPYNEQFF. DNA of the CDR3: TGTGCCAGCAGCGGGTTTCCCTACAATGAGCAGTTCTTC. Filled out from reference TRBV7-3 and TRBJ2-1, the complete variable domain reads GAGVSQTPSNKVTEKGKYVELRCDPISGHTALYWYRQSLGQGPEFLIYFQGTGAADDSGLPNDRFFAVRPEGSVSTLKIQRTERGDSAVYLCASSGFPYNEQFFGPGTRLTVL.

The V call is TRBV6-5, the J call TRBJ2-2; tentative D call: TRBD2 (6 bases). This CDR3 has 14 residues. V lost 7 bases and J lost 5, with 14 bases in between. Germline lookup yields CDR1 MNHEY and CDR2 SVGAGI. The CDR3 sequence is CASTRDSETGELFF. CDR3 DNA: TGTGCCAGCACCCGGGACTCCGAGACCGGGGAGCTGTTTTTT.

This rearrangement joins TRBV11-2 to TRBJ2-7; D unresolved. This CDR3 has 16 amino acids. The ends were cut back, 0 bases at V and 2 bases at J, with 14 bases in the middle. The germline gives CDR1 SGHAT, CDR2 FQNNGV. The CDR3 region has the DNA TGTGCCAGCAGCTTAGATCATGACACAACCGCCTACGAGCAGTACTTC. Translation: CASSLDHDTTAYEQYF.

This chain links TRBV5-6 with TRBJ2-3, with 11 bases identical to TRBD2. The V segment lost 0 bases and the J segment 2 bases; nucleotides outside the gene matches: 2. The germline V gene has CDR1 SGHDT and CDR2 YYEEEE. The CDR3 loop spans 16 amino acids. CDR3 protein: CASSLGLAGTTDTQYF. The CDR3 DNA reads TGTGCCAGCAGCTTGGGACTAGCGGGGACCACAGATACGCAGTATTTT.

This chain joins TRBV6-5 and TRBJ2-3; perhaps TRBD1 as D (5 bases). The CDR3 length is 12 residues. Deletions cut 4 bases from V and 5 bases from J, with 7 bases between. CDR1 is MNHEY, CDR2 SVGAGI, per germline. CDR3 protein: CASSSRVDTQYF. The CDR3, as DNA: TGTGCCAGCAGTTCCAGGGTAGATACGCAGTATTTT.

The CDR3 loop is CSVVLQGSEKLFF. The CDR3 DNA follows: TGCAGCGTTGTTTTGCAGGGGAGTGAAAAACTGTTTTTT. The chain couples TRBV29-1 to TRBJ1-4, with a weak D call TRBD1 (6 bases). Germline values: CDR1 SQVTM, CDR2 ANQGSEA. There are 13 residues in the CDR3. Trimming took off 4 bases at V and 7 bases at J, with 13 bases between the two ends.

This chain links TRBV19 with TRBJ1-4, with D perhaps matching TRBD1 (6 bases). The CDR3 extends over 14 amino acids. From germline, CDR1 is LNHDA and CDR2 SQIVND (reference sequence). V gave up 3 bases and J gave up 7 bases, with 12 bases separating them. The CDR3 is CASSMGGAGEKLFF. CDR3 DNA: TGTGCCAGTAGTATGGGGGGGGCTGGTGAAAAACTGTTTTTT.

V gene TRBV9 combines with J gene TRBJ2-3, with 11 positions matching TRBD1. Germline CDR1 is SGDLS and CDR2 is YYNGEE. This CDR3 is 15 amino acids long. The V segment lost 3 bases and the J segment 4 bases; nucleotides outside the gene matches: 4. The CDR3 protein is CASSEGGQGADTQYF. In nucleotides, the CDR3 is TGTGCCAGCAGCGAGGGGGGACAGGGGGCAGATACGCAGTATTTT. Based on the CDR3 plus reference TRBV9 and TRBJ2-3, the full variable domain is DSGVTQTPKHLITATGQRVTLRCSPRSGDLSVYWYQQSLDQGLQFLIQYYNGEERAKGNILERFSAQQFPDLHSELNLSSLELGDSALYFCASSEGGQGADTQYFGPGTRLTVL.